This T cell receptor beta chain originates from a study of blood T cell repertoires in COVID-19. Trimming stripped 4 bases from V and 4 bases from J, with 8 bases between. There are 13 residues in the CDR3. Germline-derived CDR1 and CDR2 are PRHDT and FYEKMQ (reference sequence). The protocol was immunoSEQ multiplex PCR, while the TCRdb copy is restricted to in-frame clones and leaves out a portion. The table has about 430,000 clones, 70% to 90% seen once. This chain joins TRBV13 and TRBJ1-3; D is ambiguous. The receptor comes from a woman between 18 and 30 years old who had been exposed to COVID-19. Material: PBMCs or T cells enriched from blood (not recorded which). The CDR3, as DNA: TGTGCCAGCAGCTCCCCGGGGGGAAACACCATATATTTT. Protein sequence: CASSSPGGNTIYF.